Given below is one T cell receptor beta chain in context. Its antigen is as yet unknown. Each CDR3 protein gets one entry after TCRdb re-called the reads with MiXCR. The sample yields hundreds of thousands of distinct CDR3 sequences, less than 25% seen once. Germline values: CDR1 DFQATT, CDR2 SNEGSKA (reference sequence). The CDR3 spans 15 residues. The V gene end was trimmed by 0 bases and the J gene end by 7 bases; junction bases not matched to a gene: 7. The data are from a study of T cell repertoires in cytomegalovirus infection. Study information: From public TCR beta signatures came an indication of both CMV infection and matching HLA type.

Study results and limitations: The cumulative frequency of public TCR beta families identified carriers of CMV plus the relevant HLA. CMV-specific TCR beta clonotypes restricted by HLA-C dominated the ex vivo response.

The sequence was collected from a human donor in good health (CMV status not recorded). Some clones in this sample may be carry-over from other donors' samples. V gene TRBV20-1 combines with J gene TRBJ1-5; TRBD1 agrees at 9 bases. The sample comprised CD8+ T cells from PBMCs. The CDR3 spells CSARDYRGQRQPQHF. DNA of the CDR3: TGCAGTGCTAGAGACTACAGGGGGCAACGGCAGCCCCAGCATTTT.